The clone carrying this T cell receptor beta chain was found once. Its antigen is as yet unknown. This CDR3 spans 17 amino acids. V was trimmed by 0 bases and J by 10 bases, leaving 19 bases between them. CDR1 and CDR2 (germline): LNHNV, YYDKDF (reference sequence). A second PCR of 7 to 11 cycles used a sample-barcoded 5' primer and a J-beta primer mix. Through a template-switch adaptor with 12 random nucleotides, each cDNA molecule received a tag. TCRdb re-derived calls from the 5' RACE reads in MiXCR, one entry per CDR3 protein. The sample consists of about 1,400,000 distinct CDR3 sequences, around 42% of them appearing once. Total RNA amounts of at least 5 micrograms were extracted per sample. The data originate from a study of blood T cells in healthy people across ages. General study findings and limits: Without sorted subsets, naive and antigen-experienced compartments could not be conclusively compared.

The sequence was obtained from a young woman in good health. This rearrangement joins TRBV15 to TRBJ1-6; D may be TRBD1 (5 bases). The sample consisted of blood. The chain's CDR3 is CATSRDYGGSRESPLHF. The DNA for the CDR3 is TGTGCCACCAGCAGAGATTATGGGGGAAGTCGGGAATCACCCCTCCACTTT.